This note documents a single TCR beta chain sequence. Its antigen remains unknown. These data belong to a study of blood T cells in healthy people across ages. The second PCR ran about 6 to 11 cycles with a sample-barcoded 5' primer and J-beta primers. TCRdb reanalysed the 5' RACE reads using MiXCR and keeps one entry per CDR3 protein. The data show 500,000 to 600,000 distinct CDR3 sequences, 25% to 30% seen once. Whole-study results and caveats: Per million T cells, TCR beta diversity dropped roughly linearly as age increased.

Each sample gave at least 7 million isolated PBMCs. Between the trimmed V and J ends, which lost 7 bases and 2 bases, there was a span of 17 bases. CDR1 MNHEY and CDR2 SVGAGI come from the germline V gene. This CDR3 region has 15 residues. Sequenced material: blood. This TCR derives from a woman between 70 and 85 years old in good health. The chain is built from TRBV6-5 and TRBJ1-2; D may be TRBD1 (6 bases). CDR3 sequence: CASTKNGGGNYGYTF. The CDR3 DNA reads TGTGCCAGCACCAAAAACGGGGGCGGCAACTATGGCTACACCTTC.